Each of the 8 T cell receptor beta chains below was sequenced from the same sample in a study of cytomegalovirus exposure and HLA in healthy donors. The study ran its PCR with 60 Vbeta and 13 Jbeta primers. The table came from immunoSEQ multiplex PCR; TCRdb's copy has only in-frame clones and leaves some out. Altogether about 210,000 clones are present, around 84% being singletons, with the ten largest covering around 3.6%. Sequences were obtained from PBMCs. The source is a man between 40 and 49 years old in good health and CMV-seropositive.

This clone was seen a handful of times. This chain joins TRBV5-1 and TRBJ1-1; D possibly corresponds to TRBD1 (6 bases). The V end was cut by 3 bases, the J end by 4 bases, with 16 bases between. This CDR3 comprises 15 residues. Germline CDR1 is SGHRS and CDR2 is YFSETQ. The CDR3 region is CASSSLGGEGTEAFF. DNA of the CDR3: TGCGCCAGCAGCTCGTTAGGGGGGGAGGGCACTGAAGCTTTCTTT. Together with reference TRBV5-1 and TRBJ1-1, the CDR3 gives the full variable domain: KAGVTQTPRYLIKTRGQQVTLSCSPISGHRSVSWYQQTPGQGLQFLFEYFSETQRNKGNFPGRFSGRQFSNSRSEMNVSTLELGDSALYLCASSSLGGEGTEAFFGQGTRLTVV.

This chain uses TRBV7-6 with TRBJ1-5, with 8 bases fitting TRBD1. Germline trimming cut 5 bases from V and 2 bases from J; bases unmatched to any gene: 5. The CDR3 totals 15 residues. The germline gives CDR1 SGHVS, CDR2 FNYEAQ. CDR3 region: CASSLTGGGNQPQHF. Written as DNA, the CDR3 is TGTGCCAGCAGCCTTACAGGGGGAGGCAATCAGCCCCAGCATTTT.

J is TRBJ1-5 and V is TRBV2; a weak D match, TRBD1 (6 bases). This CDR3 spans 15 amino acids. Trimming cost V 3 bases and J 7 bases, with 16 bases left between them. Per germline, CDR1 SNHLY and CDR2 FYNNEI. The CDR3 loop reads CASSESSGGVQPQHF. The DNA for the CDR3 is TGTGCCAGCAGTGAGTCGTCGGGGGGCGTACAGCCCCAGCATTTT.

This clone occurred a few times. This chain links TRBV7-2 with TRBJ1-5, with D possibly TRBD1 on 5 matching bases. Trimming pared 3 bases from V and 6 bases from J, leaving 9 bases between. Germline V lookup: CDR1 SGHTA, CDR2 FQGNSA. The CDR3 is 13 amino acids. The CDR3 DNA reads as TGTGCCAGCAGCTTCGATCAGGGTCAGCCCCAGCATTTT. Protein: CASSFDQGQPQHF.

The chain uses TRBV15 and TRBJ2-2; TRBD2 matches 11 bases. CDR1 is LNHNV, CDR2 YYDKDF, per germline (reference sequence). The CDR3 runs to 19 residues. After removal of 0 bases from V and 6 bases from J, the junction contained 12 bases not matched to a gene. The CDR3 region is CATSRDSPGLAGGAGELFF. The CDR3 coding sequence is TGTGCCACCAGCAGAGATTCCCCGGGGCTAGCGGGAGGTGCCGGGGAGCTGTTTTTT.

The chain couples TRBV4-1 to TRBJ2-5; TRBD1 matches 7 bases. The J call could be wrong; TRBJ2-7 is a better fit for the DNA end. The CDR3 has 17 amino acids. Germline lookup yields CDR1 MGHRA and CDR2 YSYEKL. The CDR3 nucleotides read TGCGCCAGCAGCGAAAAGGGGAAGGACAGGCGCCTCTACGAGCAGTACTTC. This translates into CASSEKGKDRRLYEQYF.

The table lists this clone with a count of one. The V call is TRBV27, the J call TRBJ1-1; no reliable D call. Germline lookup yields CDR1 MNHEY and CDR2 SMNVEV (reference sequence). V dropped 0 bases and J dropped 6 bases, with 17 bases sitting between them. The CDR3 loop spans 16 amino acids. This CDR3 is CASSLSGRVYVAEAFF. Here the CDR3 DNA reads TGTGCCAGCAGTTTATCGGGGAGGGTATATGTGGCTGAAGCTTTCTTT.

This chain uses TRBV5-1 with TRBJ2-7; 10 bases line up with TRBD2. The trim removed 0 bases at V and 5 bases at J, leaving 5 bases unmatched. Germline V CDR1 and CDR2: SGHRS, YFSETQ. The CDR3 sequence is 15 residues long. The CDR3 DNA sequence: TGCGCCAGCAGCTTGGGGGCTAGCGGGAGTCACGAGCAGTACTTC. Translating gives CASSLGASGSHEQYF.